The rows below give T cell receptor beta chains drawn from one sample of a study of shared clonotypes between healthy human individuals. Sequencing was performed with immunoSEQ multiplex PCR; in TCRdb, only in-frame clones are kept and a portion is missing. The sample carries some 2,000,000 clones, 85% to 95% recorded once. Input material: naive CD4+ T cells sorted from blood. The source is a man aged 18 to 35 in good health. Each CDR3 is given without its conserved first and last residue. Fields, in order: V gene, D gene, clone size, J gene, CDR3 protein. A D gene is named only where the DNA matches it firmly. Some rows mark clone size as missing; the rest say once, few, many or name a class of expanded clone.

>TRBV7-2|.|.|TRBJ2-2
ASSLRFNTGELF
>TRBV10-3|.|.|TRBJ1-6
AISDGGPVINSPLH
>TRBV5-1|.|.|TRBJ2-7
ASSWGPGLKSYEQY
>TRBV5-4|.|.|TRBJ2-7
ASSSGLRTEQY
>TRBV11-2|TRBD1|.|TRBJ2-5
ASRIQGGYQETQY
>TRBV19|.|.|TRBJ2-5
ASSTQKETQY
>TRBV7-2|.|.|TRBJ1-6
ASSLAWASSYNSPLH
>TRBV11-2|.|.|TRBJ1-1
ASSLGTEKAF
>TRBV7-7|.|.|TRBJ2-1
ASSSYRAPEDEQF
>TRBV28|.|.|TRBJ2-2
ASSSRGPPGNTGELF
>TRBV27|.|.|TRBJ2-2
ASSPPRASGPGELF
>TRBV30|TRBD2|.|TRBJ2-7
AWTQGLAVLPGEQY
>TRBV4-3|TRBD1|.|TRBJ1-6
ASSQVSGGASYNSPLH
>TRBV30|.|.|TRBJ1-5
AWGGDGQPQH
>TRBV7-2|.|.|TRBJ2-7
ASSSQGGTTEVQY
>TRBV9|.|.|TRBJ2-1
ASSVRSSYNEQF
>TRBV5-1|.|.|TRBJ2-2
ASSEGRGLIGGGELF
>TRBV28|.|.|TRBJ1-6
ASNGRNSPLH
>TRBV10-3|TRBD1|.|TRBJ1-1
AIRGTGENTEAF
>TRBV6-5|.|.|TRBJ2-7
ASSGPYEQY
>TRBV7-2|.|.|TRBJ1-2
ASSLALAPGYT
>TRBV9|TRBD1|.|TRBJ2-5
ASSVGTGQETQY
>TRBV28|.|.|TRBJ2-7
ASSKIPYEQY
>TRBV5-6|.|.|TRBJ1-1
ASSLMPANTEAF
>TRBV7-9|.|.|TRBJ1-3
ASSSHLAKGGNTIY
>TRBV10-2|.|.|TRBJ2-1
ASKGGSVKDNEQF
>TRBV19|.|.|TRBJ1-2
ASRNPNYGYT
>TRBV5-1|.|.|TRBJ2-5
ASSPGSVAVETQY
>TRBV4-3|TRBD2|.|TRBJ2-5
ASSPGGRYQETQY
>TRBV5-4|.|.|TRBJ2-5
ASSLERRKQETQY
>TRBV7-9|.|.|TRBJ1-1
ASSSPSMMNTEAF
>TRBV18|TRBD1|.|TRBJ1-2
ASSPVTGDAGYT
>TRBV5-1|TRBD2|.|TRBJ2-5
ASSETSGVVSQY
>TRBV27|.|.|TRBJ2-2
ASAGLGNTGELF
>TRBV28|.|once|TRBJ2-2
ASRPLRATGELF
>TRBV27|TRBD1|.|TRBJ1-1
ASSPDRGLTEAF
>TRBV5-1|TRBD1|.|TRBJ2-7
ASSPGGTGSSYEQY
>TRBV28|.|once|TRBJ1-3
ASSFHQGLGGNTIY
>TRBV18|TRBD1|.|TRBJ1-2
ASSPRTGEGYT
>TRBV10-1|.|.|TRBJ2-7
ASSKSGASSYEQY
>TRBV4-1|.|.|TRBJ2-1
ASSQLGGEQF
>TRBV19|.|.|TRBJ1-3
ASRPRVGNTIY
>TRBV7-3|.|.|TRBJ2-5
ASSPGWGAGETQY
>TRBV27|.|.|TRBJ1-3
ASSLRSQASGNTIY
>TRBV7-9|.|.|TRBJ2-5
ASSLARGQKETQY